Shown below are 15 T cell receptor beta chains from a single sample sequenced in a study of cytomegalovirus exposure and HLA in healthy donors. 60 Vbeta and 13 Jbeta primers were used in PCR. Some clones are missing from TCRdb's copy, which holds only in-frame ones; the method was immunoSEQ multiplex PCR. The sample has 150,000 to 200,000 clones; roughly 80% are singletons. What was sequenced was PBMCs. These receptors were taken from a man between 18 and 35 years old in good health and CMV-seropositive.

The J gene is TRBJ1-4, the V gene TRBV25-1; D is unclear. Germline V CDR1 and CDR2: MGHDK, SYGVNS. The V end was cut by 4 bases, the J end by 5 bases, with 14 bases between. The CDR3 loop spans 15 amino acids. In nucleotides, the CDR3 is TGTGCCAGCAGTGTAGGAGCAGCCTCGAATGAAAAACTGTTTTTT. Encoded protein: CASSVGAASNEKLFF.

The chain uses TRBV5-1 and TRBJ2-3; 9 nucleotides agree with TRBD1. Germline V gene lookup returns CDR1 SGHRS and CDR2 YFSETQ. CDR3 length: 16 amino acids. V dropped 5 bases and J dropped 3; count of bases not matched to a gene: 10. The CDR3: CASSSARDRVTDTQYF. Here the CDR3 DNA reads TGCGCCAGCAGTTCCGCAAGGGACAGGGTAACAGATACGCAGTATTTT.

Ten or more counts support this clone. CDR3 nucleotides: TGTGCCAGCAGTGAAGCGGGAGGGTACAATGAGCAGTTCTTC. Residues: CASSEAGGYNEQFF. The chain couples TRBV6-1 to TRBJ2-1; 7 bases map to TRBD2. The ends lost 0 bases at V and 4 bases at J; junction bases unmatched: 0. The CDR3 contains 14 residues. The germline V gene encodes CDR1 MNHNS and CDR2 SASEGT.

A single count supports this clone. The V gene is TRBV5-1, the J gene TRBJ1-1; D is unresolved. V was pared by 1 base and J by 0 bases, with 10 bases between. Germline assignment: CDR1 SGHRS and CDR2 YFSETQ. The CDR3 consists of 15 residues. CDR3 sequence reads: CASSLTVYLNTEAFF. In DNA form, the CDR3 reads TGCGCCAGCAGCTTGACAGTATACCTGAACACTGAAGCTTTCTTT.

V and J are TRBV10-3 and TRBJ1-2, with D unclear. The germline gives CDR1 ENHRY, CDR2 SYGVKD. V was shortened by 10 bases and J by 1 base, with 16 bases between the two germline ends. This CDR3 has 14 amino acids. The CDR3 sequence is CATSGGGNNYGYTF. CDR3 in DNA: TGTGCCACTTCCGGTGGAGGGAATAACTATGGCTACACCTTC.

The chain uses TRBV10-3 and TRBJ1-3, with TRBD1 identical over 8 bases. The germline V gene has CDR1 ENHRY and CDR2 SYGVKD. There are 16 residues in the CDR3. V was pared by 5 bases and J by 3 bases, with 9 bases of the junction left unmatched. As DNA, the CDR3 is TGTGCCATCAGTTCCCGGACAGGGCCGTTTGGAAACACCATATATTTT. This translates into CAISSRTGPFGNTIYF.

This chain joins TRBV6-5 and TRBJ2-5; TRBD1 might be the D (5 bases). CDR3 length: 12 amino acids. Between the trimmed V and J ends, which lost 5 bases and 6 bases, there was a span of 10 bases. Germline CDR1 is MNHEY and CDR2 is SVGAGI. The CDR3: CASSAGPKTQYF. The CDR3 DNA reads as TGTGCCAGCAGTGCAGGGCCGAAGACCCAGTACTTC.

This clone was seen once. The chain employs TRBV5-4 and TRBJ2-1, with D tentatively TRBD2 (6 bases). This CDR3 is 18 amino acids long. The V end was cut by 2 bases, the J end by 2 bases, with 20 bases between. Germline values: CDR1 SGHNT, CDR2 YYREEE (reference sequence). In DNA, the CDR3 is TGTGCCAGCAGCTTTGGTTCGGTCGGGAGCAGGCCCTACAATGAGCAGTTCTTC. Protein sequence: CASSFGSVGSRPYNEQFF.

About this clone itself: This specimen includes other DNA sequences encoding the same CDR3. This chain connects TRBV9 to TRBJ2-1; 12 bases map to TRBD1. This CDR3 spans 15 amino acids. Trimming at V came to 0 bases and at J to 10 bases, leaving 5 bases not matched to a gene. Germline V gives CDR1 SGDLS, CDR2 YYNGEE. The CDR3 region has the DNA TGTGCCAGCAGCGTAGAGGGACAGGGGGCTTGGGAGCAGTTCTTC. This sequence encodes CASSVEGQGAWEQFF.

The chain joins TRBV11-2 to TRBJ1-2; D unresolved. Trimming cost V 3 bases and J 10 bases, with 12 bases left between them. Germline V gives CDR1 SGHAT, CDR2 FQNNGV. CDR3 size: 12 residues. CDR3 sequence (DNA): TGTGCCAGCAGCTTTCGGGGAAGCGACTACACCTTC. Residues: CASSFRGSDYTF.

This clone was recorded a few times. The CDR3 protein is CASSLRQGSTGELFF. For the CDR3, the DNA is TGTGCCAGCAGCCTACGACAGGGTTCGACCGGGGAGCTGTTTTTT. The rearrangement joins TRBV9 to TRBJ2-2; TRBD1 aligns across 7 bases. With V trimmed by 4 bases and J by 5 bases, 8 bases remained unmatched. CDR1 and CDR2 (germline): SGDLS, YYNGEE. The CDR3 runs to 15 residues.

The sample holds one count of this clone. The chain couples TRBV4-1 to TRBJ2-7; D perhaps matches TRBD2 (6 bases). Deletions cut 1 base from V and 5 bases from J, with 9 bases between. The CDR3 totals 13 residues. CDR1 MGHRA and CDR2 YSYEKL come from the germline V gene. CDR3 in amino acids: CASSQGTNNEQYF. CDR3 DNA sequence: TGCGCCAGCAGCCAAGGGACTAATAACGAGCAGTACTTC.

The chain combines TRBV4-2 with TRBJ2-5; D remains unclear. Germline lookup yields CDR1 LGHNA and CDR2 YNFKEQ. Trimming pared 3 bases from V and 2 bases from J, leaving 13 bases between. The CDR3 contains 15 residues. The CDR3 DNA is TGTGCCAGCAGCCACACAGAACGGTCGCAAGAGACCCAGTACTTC. Translated, it gives CASSHTERSQETQYF.

J is TRBJ1-5 and V is TRBV28; 7 positions agree with TRBD1. Trimming cost V 3 bases and J 3 bases; bases outside gene matches: 5. Germline-derived CDR1 and CDR2 are MDHEN and SYDVKM. The CDR3 runs 15 residues. CDR3 in DNA: TGTGCCAGCAGTTTGGGCAGGGGGAACAATCAGCCCCAGCATTTT. Translation: CASSLGRGNNQPQHF.

This chain joins TRBV5-1 and TRBJ1-2; TRBD1 matches 7 bases. The junction had 8 bases not matched to a gene; V was cut back by 0 bases and J by 6 bases. The CDR3 extends over 15 amino acids. Germline CDR1 SGHRS, CDR2 YFSETQ. CDR3 sequence reads: CASSLVRQGLDGYTF. The CDR3 DNA reads as TGCGCCAGCAGCTTGGTGCGACAGGGTCTGGATGGCTACACCTTC.